The clone carrying this TCR beta chain was seen at least ten times. No antigen is known for it. The data derive from a study of glioma-infiltrating T cells. The iRepertoire nested amplicon-rescue multiplex PCR amplified TCR alpha and beta CDR3s from RNA. Input was 100-400 ng of tissue mRNA or PBMC total RNA. TCRdb re-analysed the multiplex PCR reads in MiXCR, keeping a single row per CDR3 protein. The sample shows under 200,000 distinct CDR3 sequences, 43% of them seen only once. General study findings and limits: Only very few CDR3 sequences appeared in both tissue and blood.

Germline V CDR1 and CDR2: SGHTA, FQGNSA. The V and J ends lost 5 bases and 10 bases, in that order; junction bases with no gene match: 11. The CDR3 length is 14 residues. The sequence was obtained from a human donor with low-grade glioma or glioblastoma, undergoing nonglioma brain surgery, or in good health (not recorded which). Specimen: glioma tissue, nonneoplastic brain tissue, or PBMCs (not recorded which). V is TRBV7-2 and J is TRBJ2-1; 7 nucleotides align to TRBD1. CDR3 in amino acids: CASSRTSGQQEQFF. The CDR3 DNA reads as TGTGCCAGCAGCCGAACGTCGGGACAGCAGGAGCAGTTCTTC.